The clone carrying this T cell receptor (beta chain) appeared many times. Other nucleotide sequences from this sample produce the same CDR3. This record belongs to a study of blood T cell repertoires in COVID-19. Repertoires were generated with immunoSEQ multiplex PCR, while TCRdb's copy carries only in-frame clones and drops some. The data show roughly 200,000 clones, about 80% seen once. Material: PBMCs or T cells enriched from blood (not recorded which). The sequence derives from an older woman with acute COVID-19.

For the CDR3, the DNA is TGTGCCAGCAGCCCGGGACAGGAGAACTATGGCTACACCTTC. Protein: CASSPGQENYGYTF. The chain couples TRBV7-9 to TRBJ1-2; TRBD1 matches 8 bases. V gave up 5 bases and J gave up 2 bases; unmatched junction bases: 4. CDR3 size: 14 residues. Germline lookup yields CDR1 SEHNR and CDR2 FQNEAQ (reference sequence).